This T cell receptor beta chain was observed in a study of blood T cells in healthy people across ages. This clonotype was detected a few times. What it recognizes is unknown. The junction shows a germline mismatch at one end, possibly a read error. The study isolated at least 6.5 million PBMCs from each sample. The V gene's germline CDR1 is MNHEY and CDR2 SMNVEV (reference sequence). CDR3 size: 14 residues. With a J-beta primer mix and a sample-barcoded 5' primer, a second PCR ran about 6 to 11 cycles. At least 2.5 million CDR3-containing paired-end reads were obtained per sample. One entry per CDR3 protein, called by TCRdb with MiXCR from the 5' RACE reads. The data hold 870,000 or so distinct CDR3 sequences, with 25% to 35% observed a single time. The study's findings and limits: While age rose, TCR beta diversity per million T cells dropped in a roughly linear way.

The chain links TRBV27 to TRBJ1-5, with TRBD1 matching 7 bases. The receptor was isolated from a woman aged 80 or over in good health. The source material was blood. Here the CDR3 DNA reads TGTGCCGGCAGTTCCGACAGGGTGTATCAGCCCCAGCATTTT. Residues: CAGSSDRVYQPQHF.